This TCR beta chain stems from a study of patients and donors after allogeneic stem cell transplantation. The CDR3 runs to 13 residues. The germline V gene has CDR1 MNHEY and CDR2 SVGEGT. Trimming left V 7 bases short and J 7 bases short, with 14 bases between. MiXCR, applied by TCRdb to the RT-PCR reads, yields one record per CDR3 protein. The sample contains 80,000 to 90,000 distinct CDR3 sequences, 45% to 50% of which appear only once. This clonotype was recorded only once. The sequenced sample was blood, either unsorted or a sorted T cell fraction (not recorded which). This receptor was taken from a human donor who was either an allogeneic HSCT recipient or a stem cell or donor lymphocyte infusion donor (not recorded which). It is not recorded whose cells these are; they may come from a transplant donor. V is TRBV6-2 or TRBV6-3 and J is TRBJ1-5; D call uncertain. This CDR3 reads CASTPSGSQPQHF. The CDR3 DNA reads TGTGCCAGCACCCCGTCGGGTTCCCAGCCCCAGCATTTT.